This T cell receptor beta chain stems from a study of blood T cell repertoires in COVID-19. About the research overall: Acute and convalescent COVID-19 samples came from the United States, Italy and Spain. Sample material is recorded as cDNA or gDNA derived from T cells, B-cell-depleted T cells, or PBMCs.

Participants, roughly 18 to 90 years old, spanned about two dozen US areas. V shed 1 base and J shed 2 bases, with 20 bases lying between them. Germline assignment: CDR1 SGHNT and CDR2 YENEEA. The CDR3 is 18 residues long. Methods used by the authors: Reference gene primer amplification yielded estimated nucleated cell counts. Sequencing was performed with immunoSEQ multiplex PCR; in TCRdb, only in-frame clones are kept and a portion is missing. That table gives V, J and clone size, and the DNA gave D and trimming. In the table there are fewer than 300,000 clones, more than 85% of which are singletons.

The receptor comes from a man in his forties who had recovered from COVID-19. This chain links TRBV11-3 with TRBJ2-5; D may be TRBD2 (6 bases). Specimen: PBMCs or T cells enriched from blood (not recorded which). The CDR3 coding sequence is TGTGCCAGCAGCTTAGCCTCTGGGGTGCGGGGTACACAAGAGACCCAGTACTTC. This sequence encodes CASSLASGVRGTQETQYF.